This entry features one T cell receptor beta chain sequence. The antigen remains unidentified. J gave up 7 bases and V 6 bases, and 20 bases lay outside the gene matches. Germline V gives CDR1 DFQATT, CDR2 SNEGSKA (reference sequence). The CDR3 is 16 residues long. The data originate from a study of prognosis after radiotherapy for stage I lung cancer. Overall study: Operability status for all non-small cell lung cancer patients was recorded as medically inoperable. Study observations and caveats: Differential TRBV and TRBJ gene usage was reported between patients with metastases and patients without them. Medians of roughly 10,000 versus 7,000 showed unique TCR clone counts falling after stereotactic body radiation therapy.

Genomic DNA served as the source from which two-round multiplex PCR generated TCR beta CDR3 amplicons. Round one of PCR was performed, and it used primers specific to each TRBV and TRBJ gene. One entry per CDR3 protein, called by TCRdb with MiXCR from the multiplex PCR reads. The repertoire holds more than 12,000 distinct CDR3 sequences, with 31% as singletons. The TCR was taken from a donor older than 45 with non-small cell lung cancer. The rearrangement uses TRBV20-1 and TRBJ2-7; TRBD2 matches at 8 bases. Specimen: PBMCs, collected before or after stereotactic body radiation therapy (not recorded which). DNA of the CDR3: TGCAGTGCAAAAGGACCGGGACTAGAGGGAGTGAAAGAGCAGTACTTC. As protein: CSAKGPGLEGVKEQYF.